The rows below give T cell receptor beta chains drawn from one sample of a study of cytomegalovirus exposure and HLA in healthy donors. Data came from immunoSEQ multiplex PCR; TCRdb stores just in-frame clones and leaves some out. Of over 80,000 clones listed, roughly four fifths are singletons. The sequenced sample was PBMCs. These receptors were taken from a man aged 40-55 years in good health and CMV-seropositive. The CDR3 runs from the conserved cysteine through the conserved F or W. The D gene is left open where the match is weak. Size values are once, few and many counts, or a class for expanded clones, and some rows have none.

D	size	V	J	DNA	CDR3
-	few	TRBV29-1	TRBJ1-5	TGCAGCGTGGCCACAGGGAATAATCAGCCCCAGCATTTT	CSVATGNNQPQHF
TRBD2	-	TRBV18	TRBJ2-5	TGTGCCAGCTCACGACCCGGGACTAGAACGGAGACCCAGTACTTC	CASSRPGTRTETQYF
TRBD1	-	TRBV5-1	TRBJ1-1	TGCGCCAGCAGCCCTGGACAGGCCCTGAACACTGAAGCTTTCTTT	CASSPGQALNTEAFF
TRBD1	-	TRBV10-3	TRBJ1-6	TGTGCCATCAGTGAGCCCGGGACAGGGCCCCCCAATTCACCCCTCCACTTT	CAISEPGTGPPNSPLHF
TRBD1	-	TRBV6-6	TRBJ2-4	TGTGCCAGCAACGGGGGACAGGCGGTCATTCAGTACTTC	CASNGGQAVIQYF
-	-	TRBV7-8	TRBJ1-2	TGTGCCAGCAGCTCGACAGGCTATGGCTACACCTTC	CASSSTGYGYTF
TRBD1	-	TRBV5-8	TRBJ2-7	TGTGCCAGCAGCCCCGGGACAGCCTCCTACGAGCAGTACTTC	CASSPGTASYEQYF
TRBD2	-	TRBV5-1	TRBJ2-1	TGCGCCAGCAGCTTGGTGGCTAGCGGGGGGTATTGGAATGAGCAGTTCTTC	CASSLVASGGYWNEQFF
-	-	TRBV30	TRBJ2-2	TGTGCCTGGAGAAGAGGGAGGCCCAACACCGGGGAGCTGTTTTTT	CAWRRGRPNTGELFF
-	-	TRBV10-3	TRBJ2-3	TGTGCCATCAGCCCCATCGAGAGGCGGGCAGATACGCAGTATTTT	CAISPIERRADTQYF
TRBD1	-	TRBV28	TRBJ1-1	TGTGCCGGTACGACAGGGGGGAGTGACACTGAAGCTTTCTTT	CAGTTGGSDTEAFF
TRBD2	-	TRBV7-9	TRBJ2-2	TGTGCCAGCAGCCTGGGACTAGTGGTGAACACCGGGGAGCTGTTTTTT	CASSLGLVVNTGELFF
TRBD1	-	TRBV5-6	TRBJ1-6	TGTGCCAGCAGCTTCGGGACAGGCTCTAATTCACCCCTCCACTTT	CASSFGTGSNSPLHF
TRBD1	-	TRBV5-1	TRBJ2-7	TGCGCCAGCAGCTTGGCCCAACAGGGGGCAGCCTACGAGCAGTACTTC	CASSLAQQGAAYEQYF
TRBD2	-	TRBV6-5	TRBJ2-3	TGTGCCAGTCGGGCTAGCGGGACAGATACGCAGTATTTT	CASRASGTDTQYF
TRBD1	-	TRBV9	TRBJ2-3	TGTGCCAGCAGCGTTGGACAGGGGGCAGATACGCAGTATTTT	CASSVGQGADTQYF
-	-	TRBV7-3	TRBJ2-1	TGTGCCAGCAGCGGCAGCCCTCGGGACAATGAGCAGTTCTTC	CASSGSPRDNEQFF
-	-	TRBV11-2	TRBJ2-3	TGTGCCAGCAGCAAGAGGGCTGGGGATACGCAGTATTTT	CASSKRAGDTQYF
-	-	TRBV6-5	TRBJ1-2	TGTGCCAGCAGTTACTCGTACAGGGTTGCTAACTATGGCTACACCTTC	CASSYSYRVANYGYTF
TRBD2	-	TRBV6-6	TRBJ2-7	TGTGCCAGCAGTTACGGTAGCGGGAACGAGCAGTACTTC	CASSYGSGNEQYF
TRBD2	-	TRBV15	TRBJ2-7	TGTGCCACCAGCCCTGGACTAGCGACCTACGAGCAGTACTTC	CATSPGLATYEQYF
-	-	TRBV4-2	TRBJ2-1	TGTGCCAGCAGCCAAGATAACCTTGGCGGTGAGCAGTTCTTC	CASSQDNLGGEQFF
-	-	TRBV13	TRBJ1-2	TGTGCCAGCAGCCTCGGGGGGTCTGCCGGCTACACCTTC	CASSLGGSAGYTF
-	once	TRBV6-1	TRBJ1-5	TGTGCCAGCAGTGAAGGTGGGGGCCGGCAGGATTTCCAGCCCCAGCATTTT	CASSEGGGRQDFQPQHF
TRBD1	-	TRBV4-2	TRBJ1-2	TGTGCCAGCACCCCCGACAGGGCGGACGGCTACACCTTC	CASTPDRADGYTF
TRBD1	-	TRBV29-1	TRBJ2-3	TGCAGCGCCTTGACAGGGTCAGATACGCAGTATTTT	CSALTGSDTQYF
-	-	TRBV6-5	TRBJ1-2	TGTGCCAGCAGTTACGACAGGAACAGGCGGGGCTACACCTTC	CASSYDRNRRGYTF
-	-	TRBV14	TRBJ2-6	TGTGCCAGCAGCCACAGGGGTTTCCTCCTCTCTGGGGCCAACGTCCTGACTTTC	CASSHRGFLLSGANVLTF